These 18 T cell receptor beta chains came from one sample sequenced in a study of tumor and adjacent non-tumor tissue in lung cancer (dated by TCRdb to between 2017 and 2018). Receptor libraries were prepared by multiplex PCR. Sequencer: Illumina HiSeq 2500. TCRbeta libraries were constructed through three rounds of nested PCR with primers (Table S4) according to protocols adapted from ARM-PCR. TCRdb reanalyzed the raw reads on its own, using fastp at Q25 for trimming and MiXCR for clone calling, and kept in-frame beta chains. All rows with the same CDR3 protein become a single entry with the most common DNA and genes. The sample table holds under 95,000 distinct CDR3 sequences, of which roughly 80% were seen once. The ten largest clonotypes hold 51% of the sample. RNA was isolated from bulk unsorted tissue, and RNA quality was assessed with a NanoDrop ND-1000 and an Agilent 2100. Normal lung samples were distant non-tumor tissue taken more than 3 cm from the tumor edge.

The sequencing sample was made of distant non-tumor lung tissue. Receptors originate from a man between 60 and 75 years old with non-small cell lung cancer.

This clonotype was picked up many times. The CDR3 nucleotides are TGTGCCAGCAGCCAAGATGTGGGAGGTGGGACTGGGGATCAGCCCCAGCATTTT. This encodes CASSQDVGGGTGDQPQHF. This chain links TRBV4-2 with TRBJ1-5; possible D gene TRBD1, 5 bases. CDR1 and CDR2 from the germline V gene are LGHNA and YNFKEQ. V was cut by 0 bases and J by 5 bases, with 20 bases left in between. The CDR3 covers 18 residues.

J is TRBJ2-5 and V is TRBV11-3; D unresolved. The CDR3 is made up of 13 amino acids. Germline lookup yields CDR1 SGHNT and CDR2 YENEEA. CDR3 DNA: TGTAGCAGTTCCGGATCCGCGCCCCGGACCCAGTACTTC. The encoded protein is CSSSGSAPRTQYF.

This clonotype was counted between two and nine times. This chain connects TRBV12-3 or TRBV12-4 to TRBJ2-2, with 7 positions matching TRBD1. The V segment lost 5 bases and the J segment 2 bases; nucleotides outside the gene matches: 5. The CDR3 extends over 15 amino acids. The CDR3 region is CASSGGQVNTGELFF. The CDR3 DNA follows: TGTGCCAGCAGTGGCGGACAGGTCAACACCGGGGAGCTGTTTTTT.

The chain joins TRBV4-3 to TRBJ2-1; D is perhaps TRBD2 (5 bases). Trimming left V 8 bases short and J 0 bases short, with 20 bases between. The CDR3 consists of 17 residues. CDR1 and CDR2 from the germline V gene are LGHNA and YSLEER. The CDR3 sequence: CASCRTQVSSSYNEQFF. In DNA, the CDR3 is TGCGCCAGCTGCCGGACTCAGGTGTCGAGCTCCTACAATGAGCAGTTCTTC.

About this clonotype: Since the CDR3 does not end with the conserved phenylalanine or tryptophan, this likely comes from a read error. V gene TRBV6-5 combines with J gene TRBJ1-6, with 7 bases fitting TRBD1. Germline V gene sequence: CDR1 MNHEY, CDR2 SVGAGI. With 0 bases clipped from V and 7 bases from J, the junction kept 6 bases outside the gene matches. The length of the CDR3 is 16 residues. The CDR3 region has the DNA TGTGCCAGCAGTTACTCCGGGACAGTGTGGAATTCACCCCTCCACCTT. Protein product: CASSYSGTVWNSPLHL.

Of note for this clonotype: One end of the junction fails to match germline, which may point to a read error. The chain couples TRBV4-1 to TRBJ2-1; 8 bases agree with TRBD2. Germline CDR1 and CDR2: MGHRA and YSYEKL. This CDR3 is 15 amino acids long. The CDR3 loop is CANSRDFGGAREQFF. CDR3 nucleotides: TGCGCCAACAGCCGAGATTTCGGGGGGGCCCGGGAGCAGTTCTTC.

The rearrangement uses TRBV11-3 and TRBJ2-1; possible D gene TRBD2, 6 bases. Trimming took 7 bases from V and 4 from J, leaving 17 bases between them. Germline loops: CDR1 SGHNT, CDR2 YENEEA. The CDR3 runs to 15 residues. The chain's CDR3 is CASISLVGGYNEQFF. As DNA, the CDR3 is TGTGCCAGCATCTCCCTAGTGGGAGGTTACAATGAGCAGTTCTTC.

In the case of this clonotype: Germline and junction disagree at one end, which may indicate a read error. The chain recombines TRBV11-2 with TRBJ1-2, with D perhaps matching TRBD1 (5 bases). The CDR3 extends over 13 amino acids. The germline V gene encodes CDR1 SGHAT and CDR2 FQNNGV. The CDR3 reads CASMGPLDYDYTF. In nucleotides, the CDR3 is TGTGCCAGCATGGGGCCGTTGGACTATGACTACACCTTC.

With respect to this clonotype: At one end the junction does not follow the germline gene, possibly because of a read error. The rearrangement joins TRBV20-1 to TRBJ2-7; 9 bases are a match to TRBD1. The CDR3 totals 13 residues. The germline gives CDR1 DFQATT, CDR2 SNEGSKA (reference sequence). The CDR3 sequence: CSAIDGTGKERYF. The CDR3 DNA reads TGCAGTGCTATAGACGGGACAGGGAAAGAGCGGTACTTC.

The CDR3 DNA sequence: TGCGCCAGCAGTGGAAATCCAGCGGGAGACTACAATGAGCAGTTCTTC. It yields the protein CASSGNPAGDYNEQFF. This chain connects TRBV10-1 to TRBJ2-1, with TRBD2 matching 8 bases. The V and J ends lost 4 bases and 3 bases, in that order; junction bases with no gene match: 8. Germline CDR1 and CDR2: WNHNN and SYGVQD (reference sequence). This CDR3 has 16 amino acids.

As regards this clonotype: A much more abundant neighbour one base away suggests this may be a read error. The V and J genes are TRBV24-1 and TRBJ2-5; 7 positions match TRBD1. Germline-derived CDR1 and CDR2 are KGHDR and SFDVKD. This CDR3 has 17 residues. The CDR3 DNA sequence: TGTGCCACCAGTGATGGGGACAGCAGAGGAGGTATAGAGATCCAGTACTTC. Amino acid sequence: CATSDGDSRGGIEIQYF.

Concerning this clonotype itself: At one boundary the junction diverges from the germline segment, which might be a read error. This chain connects TRBV11-1 to TRBJ2-5; no reliable D call. CDR1 is SGHAT and CDR2 is FQDESV in the germline V gene (reference sequence). This CDR3 contains 13 residues. CDR3 nucleotides: TGTGCCAGCAGCTTAGCGACCGAGGAGACCAAGTACTTC. It encodes CASSLATEETKYF.

The rearrangement uses TRBV6-5 and TRBJ2-5; D is possibly TRBD2 (6 bases). The CDR3 spans 14 residues. The germline V and J ends were trimmed by 5 bases and 9 bases, with 19 bases remaining between them. Per germline, CDR1 MNHEY and CDR2 SVGAGI. CDR3 residues: CASSDTGTREAQYF. CDR3 sequence (DNA): TGTGCCAGCAGTGATACCGGGACCAGGGAGGCCCAGTACTTC.

A few counts support this clonotype. The chain couples TRBV11-2 to TRBJ2-2; D uncertain. This CDR3 contains 13 residues. Germline V gene sequence: CDR1 SGHAT, CDR2 FQNNGV. The V end lost 7 bases, the J end lost 7 bases, and 13 bases lay between the germline ends. CDR3 residues: CASNNTWGGELFF. In DNA form, the CDR3 reads TGTGCCAGCAACAATACTTGGGGCGGGGAGCTGTTTTTT.

V is TRBV29-1 and J is TRBJ1-1, with D unclear. The CDR3 consists of 13 residues. In germline, CDR1 is SQVTM, CDR2 ANQGSEA. V was shortened by 5 bases and J by 5 bases, with 15 bases between the two germline ends. CDR3 amino acids: CSVSVRPDTEAFF. CDR3 nucleotides: TGCAGCGTTTCAGTACGGCCGGATACTGAAGCTTTCTTT.

A note on this clonotype: A much larger clone differs from this one at a single base, so this may be a read error. The genes are TRBV10-1 and TRBJ1-5; D unclear. CDR1 is WNHNN, CDR2 SYGVQD, per germline (reference sequence). CDR3 size: 13 residues. This CDR3 reads CASSESPFGPHHF. CDR3 DNA sequence: TGCGCCAGCAGTGAGAGCCCCTTCGGGCCCCATCATTTT.

Turning to this clonotype: One end of the junction is discordant with germline, which a read error may explain. J is TRBJ2-3 and V is TRBV4-3; TRBD2 might be the D (6 bases). The germline gives CDR1 LGHNA, CDR2 YSLEER. The CDR3 loop spans 16 amino acids. The CDR3, as DNA: TGCGCCAGCAACCAAGATAGAGCGGGTATCACAGATACGCAGTATTTT. Residues: CASNQDRAGITDTQYF.

As to this clonotype: The junction differs from germline at one of its ends, possibly a read error. The CDR3 DNA reads as TGTGCCAGCAGGACGTCGATGGACCGCAATGTGCAGTTCTTC. This encodes CASRTSMDRNVQFF. This sequence joins TRBV5-5 and TRBJ2-1; the D is unclear. Germline CDR1 SGHKS, CDR2 YYEKEE (reference sequence). The CDR3 has 14 amino acids.